These 11 T cell receptor beta chains share one sample of origin, sequenced in a study of T cell responses to AZD1222 COVID-19 vaccine (dated by TCRdb to 2020 to 2022). To prepare the library, the immunoSEQ multiplex PCR assay was applied. Drawn from immuneACCESS, this table holds only the in-frame rearrangements with V and J called that TCRdb kept. Clones are partly lost; checked studies trace under half to an unresolved V gene and leave the rest unexplained. The table for this sample lists about 140,000 clones; roughly 91% of them were counted only once. Together, the top ten hold roughly 5% of the sample. In light of the paper, this sample's time point label describes: baseline before first vaccination. Sample: peripheral blood, taken on day 0 of AZD1222 vaccination. Source of these receptors: an adult in good health.

On this clone: Its ends do not fully match the called genes, so a read error is possible. The V gene is TRBV20-1, the J gene TRBJ2-5; a possible D gene is TRBD2 (5 bases). Germline CDR1 is DFQATT and CDR2 is SNEGSKA (reference sequence). The length of the CDR3 is 12 residues. CDR3 DNA sequence: TGCAGTGCTAGTGACTACCACGAGACCCAGTACTTC. Encoded protein: CSASDYHETQYF.

CDR3 DNA sequence: TGTGCCATCAGTGCCACGGACGGCACCGGGGAGCTGTTTTTT. Protein sequence: CAISATDGTGELFF. This chain links TRBV10-3 with TRBJ2-2; D ambiguous. Trimming took 4 bases from V and 4 from J, leaving 10 bases between them. The CDR3 has 14 amino acids. Germline assignment: CDR1 ENHRY and CDR2 SYGVKD.

V gene TRBV19 combines with J gene TRBJ1-4; no definite D call. Germline V gives CDR1 LNHDA, CDR2 SQIVND (reference sequence). V lost 5 bases and J 4 bases, leaving 17 bases between the germline ends. CDR3 length equals 16 residues. The CDR3, as DNA: TGTGCCAGTAGTGCGGACTCCGGGTATGGTAATGAAAAACTGTTTTTT. It codes for CASSADSGYGNEKLFF.

The chain couples TRBV27 to TRBJ1-1; D ambiguous. The ends were cut back, 2 bases at V and 0 bases at J, with 13 bases in the middle. The CDR3 has 16 amino acids. CDR1 MNHEY and CDR2 SMNVEV come from the germline V gene (reference sequence). The CDR3 bases are TGTGCCAGCAGTTTAGACCGGGTTCAAGTGAACACTGAAGCTTTCTTT. Protein product: CASSLDRVQVNTEAFF.

The chain joins TRBV11-2 to TRBJ2-7, with 7 bases identical to TRBD1. Germline trimming cut 5 bases from V and 3 bases from J; bases unmatched to any gene: 4. From germline, CDR1 is SGHAT and CDR2 FQNNGV. The CDR3 runs 13 residues. CDR3 in amino acids: CASSPGGNYEQYF. DNA of the CDR3: TGTGCCAGCAGCCCAGGGGGAAACTACGAGCAGTACTTC.

The chain recombines TRBV15 with TRBJ1-5; D is unclear. Germline CDR1 LNHNV, CDR2 YYDKDF (reference sequence). The CDR3 extends over 17 amino acids. V lost 4 bases, J lost 1 base, and 17 bases lay in between. The CDR3 bases are TGTGCCACCAGCAACAGTCAGCAGACAAGAAGCAATCAGCCCCAGCATTTT. Its translation is CATSNSQQTRSNQPQHF.

This sequence joins TRBV27 and TRBJ1-5; D gene ambiguous. Trimming took 1 base from V and 1 from J, leaving 5 bases between them. Germline assignment: CDR1 MNHEY and CDR2 SMNVEV (reference sequence). The CDR3 has 14 amino acids. The CDR3 DNA is TGTGCCAGCAGTTTATTTGCAAGCAATCAGCCCCAGCATTTT. It encodes CASSLFASNQPQHF.

This clone was recorded only once. The genes are TRBV11-3 and TRBJ2-3, with 11 bases lining up with TRBD1. Trimming took 5 bases from V and 3 from J; bases not matched to a gene: 4. The length of the CDR3 is 15 residues. Looked up from germline, CDR1 is SGHNT and CDR2 is YENEEA. The CDR3 bases are TGTGCCAGCAGCACTGGGACAGGGGGGACAGATACGCAGTATTTT. It translates to CASSTGTGGTDTQYF.

The V and J genes are TRBV4-1 and TRBJ2-7, with 7 bases aligning to TRBD2. Trimming cost V 1 base and J 3 bases; bases outside gene matches: 6. This CDR3 has 15 amino acids. The germline gives CDR1 MGHRA, CDR2 YSYEKL. CDR3 sequence (DNA): TGCGCCAGCAGCCAAGGGGACGGGGGGTACTACGAGCAGTACTTC. Encoded protein: CASSQGDGGYYEQYF.

J is TRBJ1-1 and V is TRBV6-2 or TRBV6-3; D is perhaps TRBD1 (6 bases). The CDR3 loop spans 15 amino acids. Germline loops: CDR1 MNHEY, CDR2 SVGEGT. With 0 bases removed from V and 3 bases from J, the gap between germline ends came to 11 bases. The CDR3 here is CASSYSDSYHTEAFF. CDR3 DNA: TGTGCCAGCAGTTACTCGGACAGTTACCACACTGAAGCTTTCTTT.

This chain joins TRBV19 and TRBJ2-5; the match to TRBD1 covers 8 bases. Germline values: CDR1 LNHDA, CDR2 SQIVND (reference sequence). This CDR3 region has 16 residues. The trim removed 2 bases at V and 7 bases at J, leaving 12 bases unmatched. The CDR3 region is CASSIKARTGSGTQYF. The CDR3 DNA sequence: TGTGCCAGTAGTATAAAGGCCCGGACAGGGTCAGGGACCCAGTACTTC.